This T cell receptor (beta chain) was captured in a study of shared clonotypes between healthy human individuals (dated by TCRdb to 2018 to 2021). As for the study more broadly: Three men and a couple of women, aged 18 to 49 years, made up the cohort. To estimate repertoire size and how much clonotypes are shared between individuals, the study performed deep sequencing of blood TCR repertoires from roughly five healthy adults. For each donor, three plates each were used for CD4 naive and CD4 memory, two plates were used for CD8 naive, and one plate was used for CD8 memory. Per donor, leukapheresis produced somewhere between about 0.94 and 9.5 billion PBMCs. Different laboratories and diverse techniques were used to prepare libraries and sequence TCR repertoires, to increase sequencing depth and limit assay-specific biases.

Reading from cysteine to phenylalanine, the CDR3 counts 12 amino acids. Left in the record is the CDR3 DNA by itself, 36 bases read in frame from the first base. For CDR1 and CDR2, the germline V gene (reference sequence) lists SEHNR and FQNEAQ. The V and J ends are trimmed by 4 bases and 9 bases, leaving 10 bases between them. Regarding this clone: Its specific antigen is unknown. Per-base quality was not reported, and no clone a single base away is much larger than it.

Using the deep immunoSEQ assay, multiplex PCR amplified TCR CDR3 regions from genomic DNA. Genomic DNA extracted from each cell subset was distributed evenly over all wells of several immunoSEQ 96-well plates, and each plate served as one replicate. Each replicate PCR for sorted subsets received around 200 ng genomic DNA, equal to about 30,000 T cell genomes. Purified libraries were measured with a Qubit 3.0 fluorometer, size-checked on a Bioanalyzer 2100, and measured again with the KAPA Library Quantification kit. A separate single-read 150-cycle Illumina NextSeq 550 flow cell was used to sequence each immunoSEQ 96-well plate. In the authors' own workflow: The immunoSEQ output contained only junctional sequences without quality scores, so filtering could not match that applied to full-length reads. Sequences were annotated with PyIR, a Python wrapper for IgBLAST v1.9, and V/J genes and CDR3 were assigned using IMGT germline references. Reads were filtered out if the reads had weak V/J assignments (E-value above 1e-6), no CDR3, stop codons, out-of-frame junctions, or ambiguous translated residues. V3J clonotypes were defined as sequences sharing an identical inferred V gene, J gene, and CDR3 amino acid sequence. Percentage overlap between repertoires was calculated by dividing the number of shared unique clonotypes by the size of the smaller repertoire. Repertoire richness was assessed with RTK rarefaction, the Chao1 estimator, and Recon v2.1 estimates of unobserved clonotypes. Generation probabilities for all TCRbeta clonotypes obtained by the gDNA method from a handful of donors were computed using OLGA. Sourced from immuneACCESS, this table was stored by TCRdb with only in-frame sequences that have V and J called. A share of the clones is absent; for the studies checked, an unresolved V gene accounts for under half, and the remainder has no known explanation. That table gives V, J and clone size, and the DNA gave D and trimming. The sample data list approximately 710,000 clones, and about 92% of these were observed just once. In total, the top ten clones hold less than 40% of the sample.

The full study reports these points: Clonotypes shared by all four sorted-subset donors showed higher generation probabilities than non-shared clonotypes. Naive subsets generally had larger estimated clonotype richness than memory subsets did. Across a handful of donors, about 5.2% of naive CD4, roughly 3.4% of naive CD8, 2.3% of memory CD4, and 0.4% of memory CD8 clonotypes were shared. Sampling was limited to blood, and TCR repertoires in tissue likely differ from TCR repertoires in blood. Pairwise subsampling led to the expectation that sequencing depth would affect the degree of clonotype sharing among donors. Because the study included only a small number of donors, the genetic and exposure-history diversity represented was limited. Incomplete sequencing was indicated by rarefaction of sorted-subset datasets, despite the large sequencing depth.

Donors were healthy HIV-negative adults with no recently reported acute infections or vaccinations. Only Caucasian adults living in Nashville, Tennessee, USA were represented among the donors. CD8 memory samples consisted of magnetically selected CD45RO+ cells combined with CCR7-negative CD45RA+ effector memory (TemRA) cells. Blood was collected by leukapheresis, and PBMCs were isolated by Ficoll-Histopaque density gradient centrifugation and then cryopreserved in liquid nitrogen vapor phase. Analytical flow cytometry was used to check the purity and quantity of every magnetically sorted T cell population. Genomic DNA was isolated from every sorted fraction and measured by UV absorbance on a Nanodrop 2000c.

Rearrangement joined TRBV7-9 to TRBJ2-1, with no confident D gene call. This TCR derives from a man younger than 35 in good health. Some clones in this sample may be carry-over from other donors' samples. Sequencing was carried out using memory CD8+ T cells from PBMCs. The cell subset or site label of this sample denotes: CD45RO+ cells pooled with CCR7-negative TemRA cells. Here the CDR3 is given as CASSSRSVEQFF. The bases read TGTGCCAGCAGCTCCCGGTCGGTTGAGCAGTTCTTC.